This TCR beta chain emerged from a study of shared clonotypes between healthy human individuals. Study-wide context: Three plates each covered CD4 naive and memory; CD8 naive two, CD8 memory one.

Study-wide findings and caveats: Naive subsets generally exceeded memory subsets in estimated richness. Naive CD4 clonotype sharing across a handful of donors was around 5%.

Germline V gene lookup returns CDR1 MNHEY and CDR2 SVGAGI. Trimming took 5 bases from V and 2 from J, leaving 11 bases between them. CDR3 length: 14 residues. As to this clone: The antigen remains unidentified.

The authors ran the assay at deep level. Assay: immunoSEQ multiplex PCR; the TCRdb copy retains only in-frame clones and omits some. The table shows more than 1 million clones, with about 80% occurring only once. Sequencing was performed on memory CD4+ T cells from PBMCs. The subset is: CD45RA-negative fraction. The J gene is TRBJ2-3, the V gene TRBV6-5; D unresolved. The clonotype was recovered from a man younger than 35 in good health. Some clones in this sample may be carry-over from other donors' samples. This CDR3 reads CASSPHGFTDTQYF. CDR3 nucleotide sequence: TGTGCCAGCAGTCCCCACGGTTTCACAGATACGCAGTATTTT.